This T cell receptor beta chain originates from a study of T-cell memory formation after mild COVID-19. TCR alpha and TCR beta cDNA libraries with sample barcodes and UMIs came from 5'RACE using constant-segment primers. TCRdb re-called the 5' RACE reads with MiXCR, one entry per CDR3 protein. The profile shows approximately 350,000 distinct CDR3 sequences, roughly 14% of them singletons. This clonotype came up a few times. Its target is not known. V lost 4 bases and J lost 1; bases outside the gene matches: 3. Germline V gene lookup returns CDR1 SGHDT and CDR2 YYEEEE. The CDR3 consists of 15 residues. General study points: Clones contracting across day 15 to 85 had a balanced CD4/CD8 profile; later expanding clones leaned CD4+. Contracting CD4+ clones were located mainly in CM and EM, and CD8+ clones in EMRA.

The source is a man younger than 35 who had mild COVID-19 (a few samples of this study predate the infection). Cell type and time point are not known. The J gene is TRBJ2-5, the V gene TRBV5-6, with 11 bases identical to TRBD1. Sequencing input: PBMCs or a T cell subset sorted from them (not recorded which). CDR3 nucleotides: TGTGCCAGCAGCCCGGACAGGGGGCTCCAAGAGACCCAGTACTTC. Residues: CASSPDRGLQETQYF.